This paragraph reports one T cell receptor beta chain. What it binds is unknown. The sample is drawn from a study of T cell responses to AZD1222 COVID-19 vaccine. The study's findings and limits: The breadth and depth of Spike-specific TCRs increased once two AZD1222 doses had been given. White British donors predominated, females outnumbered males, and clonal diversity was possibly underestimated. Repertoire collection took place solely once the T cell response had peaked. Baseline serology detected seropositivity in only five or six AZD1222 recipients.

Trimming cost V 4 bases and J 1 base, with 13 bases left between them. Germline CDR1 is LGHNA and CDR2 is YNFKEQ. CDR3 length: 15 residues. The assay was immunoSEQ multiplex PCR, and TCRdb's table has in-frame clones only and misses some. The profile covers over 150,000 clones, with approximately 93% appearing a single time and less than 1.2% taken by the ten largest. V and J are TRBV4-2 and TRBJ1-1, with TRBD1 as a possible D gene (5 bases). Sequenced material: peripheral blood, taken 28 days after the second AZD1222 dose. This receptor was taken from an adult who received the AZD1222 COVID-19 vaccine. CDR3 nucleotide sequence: TGTGCCAGCAGCCTCCGAGGGCAGGGGAACACTGAAGCTTTCTTT. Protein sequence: CASSLRGQGNTEAFF.